The 29 T cell receptor beta chains reported below all come from one sample, sequenced in a study of control samples from healthy donors and cancer patients. This table comes from immunoSEQ multiplex PCR, and its TCRdb copy is limited to in-frame clones, with some not included. The sample has 85,000 to 90,000 clones; roughly 86% are singletons. The sample consisted of blood. Every receptor here comes from a man aged 30 to 45 in good health.

The chain is built from TRBV7-3 and TRBJ2-5; TRBD1 aligns across 7 bases. The junction had 10 bases not matched to a gene; V was cut back by 5 bases and J by 4 bases. The CDR3 sequence is 15 residues long. Germline V gene sequence: CDR1 SGHTA, CDR2 FQGTGA. CDR3 residues: CASSPRGQPPETQYF. The DNA for the CDR3 is TGTGCCAGCAGCCCCCGGGGACAGCCCCCAGAGACCCAGTACTTC.

The V gene is TRBV15, the J gene TRBJ1-2; D not certain. Germline V CDR1 and CDR2: LNHNV, YYDKDF (reference sequence). V was cut by 0 bases and J by 4 bases, with 15 bases left in between. The CDR3 is 16 residues long. CDR3: CATSRDRQELTYGYTF. DNA for the CDR3: TGTGCCACCAGCAGAGATAGGCAGGAGCTCACCTATGGCTACACCTTC.

As concerns this clone: Other DNA sequences in this specimen translate into the identical CDR3. This chain connects TRBV6-5 to TRBJ1-2, with TRBD1 matching over 10 bases. CDR1 is MNHEY and CDR2 is SVGAGI in the germline V gene. V dropped 5 bases and J dropped 5; count of bases not matched to a gene: 8. The CDR3 has 15 residues. The CDR3 DNA is TGTGCCAGCAGTCCGACGACAGGGGGCTGGTATGGCTACACCTTC. This sequence encodes CASSPTTGGWYGYTF.

This clone came up once. The chain combines TRBV6-5 with TRBJ1-1; D unclear. V was clipped by 0 bases and J by 3 bases, with 5 bases between them. Germline-derived CDR1 and CDR2 are MNHEY and SVGAGI. The length of the CDR3 is 13 residues. The CDR3 reads CASSYSGHTEAFF. CDR3 sequence (DNA): TGTGCCAGCAGTTACTCCGGCCACACTGAAGCTTTCTTT.

V usage is TRBV19 and J usage is TRBJ2-2; D gene uncertain. This CDR3 contains 15 residues. Trimming took off 3 bases at V and 3 bases at J, with 11 bases between the two ends. Germline V gene lookup returns CDR1 LNHDA and CDR2 SQIVND (reference sequence). The CDR3 reads CASSMEQTYTGELFF. The CDR3, as DNA: TGTGCCAGTAGTATGGAACAGACCTACACCGGGGAGCTGTTTTTT.

Comment on this clone: Other DNA variants within this sample encode the same CDR3. V usage is TRBV7-3 and J usage is TRBJ2-2, with a possible D match to TRBD1 (6 bases). Trimming took off 5 bases at V and 2 bases at J, with 12 bases between the two ends. The CDR3 loop spans 15 amino acids. Germline V gives CDR1 SGHTA, CDR2 FQGTGA. CDR3 nucleotides: TGTGCCAGCAGCCCTACAGGGACCAACACCGGGGAGCTGTTTTTT. This encodes CASSPTGTNTGELFF.

The chain is built from TRBV6-5 and TRBJ2-5, with unresolved D. The CDR3 runs 14 residues. The V and J ends lost 4 bases and 3 bases respectively, with 12 bases between them. The germline gives CDR1 MNHEY, CDR2 SVGAGI. The CDR3 bases are TGTGCCAGCAGTTCTGTGGGGATGGAAGAGACCCAGTACTTC. Translated: CASSSVGMEETQYF.

This clone was seen once. The chain is built from TRBV13 and TRBJ2-3; D is unresolved. This CDR3 contains 14 residues. Trimming pared 1 base from V and 4 bases from J, leaving 9 bases between. Germline V gives CDR1 PRHDT, CDR2 FYEKMQ (reference sequence). DNA of the CDR3: TGTGCCAGCAGCTTAGCGGGCGCTGCAGATACGCAGTATTTT. Protein product: CASSLAGAADTQYF.

The chain couples TRBV6-6 to TRBJ2-3; D unresolved. Trimming took off 10 bases at V and 5 bases at J, with 16 bases between the two ends. The CDR3 is made up of 13 amino acids. Germline V gives CDR1 MNHNY, CDR2 SVGAGI (reference sequence). The chain's CDR3 is CATGRQLGDTQYF. The CDR3 region has the DNA TGTGCCACCGGGCGGCAGCTGGGAGATACGCAGTATTTT.

This chain links TRBV5-1 with TRBJ2-3; the D gene is possibly TRBD1 (5 bases). The CDR3 is made up of 16 amino acids. V was trimmed by 0 bases and J by 1 base, leaving 12 bases between them. Germline assignment: CDR1 SGHRS and CDR2 YFSETQ. The CDR3: CASSLETRRGTDTQYF. DNA of the CDR3: TGCGCCAGCAGCTTGGAGACCCGCAGGGGCACAGATACGCAGTATTTT.

The rearrangement joins TRBV18 to TRBJ2-6, with D uncertain. There are 15 residues in the CDR3. Germline V gene data show CDR1 as KGHSH and CDR2 as LQKENI. V lost 0 bases and J 4 bases, leaving 7 bases between the germline ends. Here the CDR3 reads CASSPPDGGANVLTF. The CDR3 DNA reads TGTGCCAGCTCACCACCGGACGGAGGGGCCAACGTCCTGACTTTC.

With regard to this clone: Relative to the germline gene, one junction end is altered; a read error may explain this. This rearrangement joins TRBV28 to TRBJ1-2, with 7 bases that match TRBD1. The CDR3 has 14 residues. In germline, CDR1 is MDHEN, CDR2 SYDVKM. As DNA, the CDR3 is TGTGCCAGCAGTTTAATGAGTTTCCAGGGGGGAAATGTCTTC. Protein: CASSLMSFQGGNVF.

This clone was found a few times. V usage is TRBV5-1 and J usage is TRBJ1-6; D possibly corresponds to TRBD1 (6 bases). The CDR3 runs 15 residues. Germline V gives CDR1 SGHRS, CDR2 YFSETQ. Trimming removed 1 base from V and 9 bases from J, with 14 bases in between. CDR3 loop: CASSLLGGEASPLHF. The CDR3 bases are TGCGCCAGCAGCTTGTTAGGGGGGGAAGCTTCACCCCTCCACTTT.

This clone was observed a single time. The chain carries TRBV5-6 and TRBJ2-1; maybe TRBD2 (6 bases). Germline V gene lookup returns CDR1 SGHDT and CDR2 YYEEEE. Trimming cost V 6 bases and J 0 bases, with 13 bases left between them. The CDR3 has 15 amino acids. The CDR3 sequence is CASKTGVSSYNEQFF. In nucleotides, the CDR3 is TGTGCCAGCAAAACGGGGGTGAGCTCCTACAATGAGCAGTTCTTC.

The CDR3 nucleotides read TGTGCCAGCAGTTTAGTTAGAGGGCTTGGCTACACCTTC. This gives the protein CASSLVRGLGYTF. The chain has TRBV12-3 or TRBV12-4 and TRBJ1-2; D is unresolved. This CDR3 is 13 amino acids long. V lost 1 base, J lost 7 bases, and 10 bases lay in between.

The V and J genes are TRBV7-2 and TRBJ2-1; 9 nucleotides match TRBD1. CDR3 length equals 15 residues. The V gene's germline CDR1 is SGHTA and CDR2 FQGNSA. V gave up 3 bases and J gave up 6 bases; unmatched junction bases: 6. The CDR3 region has the DNA TGTGCCAGCAGCTTGGGGACAGGGCTCAGCAATGAGCAGTTCTTC. Translated, it gives CASSLGTGLSNEQFF.

The chain has TRBV2 and TRBJ2-1; tentatively, D is TRBD1 (6 bases). The CDR3 loop spans 18 amino acids. Trimming took off 3 bases at V and 2 bases at J, with 20 bases between the two ends. The germline gives CDR1 SNHLY, CDR2 FYNNEI. This CDR3 is CASSDPRIGTPTYNEQFF. CDR3 in DNA: TGTGCCAGCAGTGACCCGAGAATCGGGACACCTACCTACAATGAGCAGTTCTTC.

This clone is a singleton in its sample. The V and J genes are TRBV7-9 and TRBJ1-1; 7 bases match TRBD1. CDR1 is SEHNR, CDR2 FQNEAQ, per germline (reference sequence). The CDR3 runs 15 residues. V lost 5 bases and J lost 6; bases outside the gene matches: 12. The CDR3 reads CASSRGGDRTSEAFF. CDR3 sequence (DNA): TGTGCCAGCAGCCGAGGGGGGGACAGAACATCTGAAGCTTTCTTT.

This clone was seen a single time. V is TRBV6-5 and J is TRBJ1-1; D unclear. V was clipped by 0 bases and J by 7 bases, with 12 bases between them. The CDR3 sequence is 14 residues long. Germline CDR1 MNHEY, CDR2 SVGAGI. The CDR3 DNA follows: TGTGCCAGCAGTTACTCGACGATGGACCGTGAAGCTTTCTTT. Its translation is CASSYSTMDREAFF.

This sequence joins TRBV20-1 and TRBJ1-1; unclear D gene. CDR1 DFQATT and CDR2 SNEGSKA come from the germline V gene (reference sequence). The germline V and J ends were trimmed by 3 bases and 5 bases, with 16 bases remaining between them. The CDR3 runs to 14 residues. CDR3 loop: CSASILGKWTEAFF. CDR3 bases: TGCAGTGCTAGTATATTGGGGAAATGGACTGAAGCTTTCTTT.

The genes are TRBV14 and TRBJ1-6; D is unclear. Germline lookup yields CDR1 SGHDN and CDR2 FVKESK. The length of the CDR3 is 17 residues. Trimming took off 1 base at V and 0 bases at J, with 10 bases between the two ends. CDR3 in DNA: TGTGCCAGCAGCCAAGTACTCCCCCGCTCCTATAATTCACCCCTCCACTTT. It yields the protein CASSQVLPRSYNSPLHF.

This clone was seen more than once but under ten times. The chain recombines TRBV6-1 with TRBJ1-5, with D perhaps matching TRBD1 (5 bases). Trimming stripped 3 bases from V and 9 bases from J, with 24 bases between. Germline values: CDR1 MNHNS, CDR2 SASEGT. This CDR3 spans 17 amino acids. The CDR3 protein is CASSDTLLRGLRGPQHF. As DNA, the CDR3 is TGTGCCAGCAGTGATACCCTCCTTAGGGGCCTGCGCGGGCCCCAGCATTTT.

The chain couples TRBV5-1 to TRBJ2-5, with a possible D match to TRBD1 (6 bases). Germline lookup yields CDR1 SGHRS and CDR2 YFSETQ. The CDR3 is 15 amino acids. Trimming took off 4 bases at V and 1 base at J, with 14 bases between the two ends. The CDR3 loop reads CASSLDTGPQETQYF. The CDR3 coding sequence is TGCGCCAGCAGCCTTGATACAGGGCCCCAAGAGACCCAGTACTTC.

The V call is TRBV27, the J call TRBJ2-3, with D maybe TRBD1 (5 bases). The CDR3 extends over 16 amino acids. Trimming left V 3 bases short and J 0 bases short, with 13 bases between. Germline CDR1 MNHEY, CDR2 SMNVEV (reference sequence). The CDR3 is CASSFLQETSTDTQYF. DNA of the CDR3: TGTGCCAGCAGTTTCTTACAGGAGACTAGCACAGATACGCAGTATTTT.

This rearrangement joins TRBV3-1 (or the pseudogene TRBV3-2) to TRBJ1-4, with TRBD1 identical over 7 bases. Germline CDR1 and CDR2: LGHDT and YNNKEL (reference sequence). The CDR3 is 16 residues long. V trimming: 2 bases; J trimming: 5 bases; junction bases outside the gene matches: 8. The CDR3 nucleotides read TGTGCCAGCAGCCAAAGGGCCGCAGGGGGGAATGAAAAACTGTTTTTT. Translating gives CASSQRAAGGNEKLFF.

The count of this clone is one. The rearrangement links TRBV9 to TRBJ2-7; tentative D call: TRBD1 (6 bases). This CDR3 comprises 13 residues. Germline V gives CDR1 SGDLS, CDR2 YYNGEE. With 4 bases removed from V and 7 bases from J, the gap between germline ends came to 15 bases. The CDR3 spells CASSPQGSGEQYV. The DNA of the CDR3 is TGTGCCAGCAGCCCCCAGGGGTCTGGGGAGCAGTACGTC.

The chain carries TRBV6-5 and TRBJ2-7; D is perhaps TRBD1 or TRBD2 (5 bases each). Germline CDR1 MNHEY, CDR2 SVGAGI. The V and J ends lost 2 bases and 0 bases respectively, with 11 bases between them. This CDR3 region has 15 residues. CDR3 coding DNA: TGTGCCAGCAGTTACGGGGCGGGTACCTCCTACGAGCAGTACTTC. Encoded protein: CASSYGAGTSYEQYF.

V gene TRBV14 combines with J gene TRBJ1-1, with unresolved D. In germline, CDR1 is SGHDN, CDR2 FVKESK. This CDR3 region has 16 residues. The V and J ends lost 0 bases and 1 base respectively, with 12 bases between them. In DNA form, the CDR3 reads TGTGCCAGCAGCCAAGAAGGGATAAGGGAGAACACTGAAGCTTTCTTT. Translated, it gives CASSQEGIRENTEAFF.

The chain employs TRBV2 and TRBJ2-1; D unresolved. Trimming left V 2 bases short and J 2 bases short, with 13 bases between. The CDR3 is 16 amino acids. From germline, CDR1 is SNHLY and CDR2 FYNNEI. In DNA, the CDR3 is TGTGCCAGCAGTGAAAATCTACAGTCCCCCTACAATGAGCAGTTCTTC. Encoded protein: CASSENLQSPYNEQFF.